Shown below are 32 T cell receptor beta chains from a single sample sequenced in a study of cytomegalovirus exposure and HLA in healthy donors. With 60 Vbeta and 13 Jbeta primers, the PCR was carried out. Data came from immunoSEQ multiplex PCR; TCRdb stores just in-frame clones and leaves some out. The sample records around 84,000 clones, over 75% being singletons. The sequenced sample consisted of PBMCs. These receptors all stem from a human donor in good health.

To note about this clone: This sample also contains other DNA sequences that code for the same CDR3. The chain combines TRBV5-6 with TRBJ2-5, with 11 bases fitting TRBD2. The length of the CDR3 is 15 residues. V shed 2 bases and J 5 bases; nucleotides not matched to a gene: 5. Per germline, CDR1 SGHDT and CDR2 YYEEEE. The CDR3: CASSFVAGGRETQYF. CDR3 DNA sequence: TGTGCCAGCAGCTTCGTAGCGGGGGGGCGGGAGACCCAGTACTTC.

The V call is TRBV7-2, the J call TRBJ1-6; 7 bases fit TRBD1. The V gene end was trimmed by 1 base and the J gene end by 12 bases; junction bases not matched to a gene: 6. Germline loops: CDR1 SGHTA, CDR2 FQGNSA. The CDR3 contains 14 residues. This CDR3 is CASSLVRQGGPLHF. The CDR3 region has the DNA TGTGCCAGCAGCTTAGTTCGACAGGGTGGACCCCTCCACTTT.

The rearrangement joins TRBV6-5 to TRBJ2-1; 10 bases line up with TRBD2. Germline loops: CDR1 MNHEY, CDR2 SVGAGI. The V and J ends lost 1 base and 8 bases, in that order; junction bases with no gene match: 8. The CDR3 has 16 amino acids. The chain's CDR3 is CASSYLKRGGTDEQFF. CDR3 nucleotides: TGTGCCAGCAGTTACTTAAAGCGGGGGGGCACGGATGAGCAGTTCTTC.

The sample holds one count of this clone. This sequence joins TRBV2 and TRBJ2-6; D may be TRBD2 (5 bases). This CDR3 has 15 amino acids. V dropped 3 bases and J dropped 2 bases, with 8 bases sitting between them. CDR1 SNHLY and CDR2 FYNNEI come from the germline V gene. CDR3 sequence reads: CASSDGVTGANVLTF. For the CDR3, the DNA is TGTGCCAGCAGTGACGGGGTAACTGGGGCCAACGTCCTGACTTTC.

This sequence joins TRBV5-1 and TRBJ2-1; TRBD2 agrees at 9 bases. V gave up 6 bases and J gave up 4 bases; unmatched junction bases: 8. The CDR3 contains 15 residues. Germline V gives CDR1 SGHRS, CDR2 YFSETQ. CDR3 DNA sequence: TGCGCCAGCACCGCACCTAGCGGGGAATACAATGAGCAGTTCTTC. Translated, it gives CASTAPSGEYNEQFF.

The CDR3 sequence is CASSSQGWETQYF. The CDR3 DNA follows: TGTGCCAGCAGCTCCCAGGGTTGGGAGACCCAGTACTTC. The chain employs TRBV13 and TRBJ2-5, with D possibly TRBD1 on 5 matching bases. V gave up 4 bases and J gave up 5 bases, with 11 bases separating them. The CDR3 covers 13 residues. Germline V gene lookup returns CDR1 PRHDT and CDR2 FYEKMQ (reference sequence).

CDR3 sequence reads: CASSLRQGASPLHF. CDR3 DNA: TGTGCCAGCAGCTTGAGACAGGGGGCTTCACCCCTCCACTTT. The J gene is TRBJ1-6, the V gene TRBV5-8, with 10 positions matching TRBD1. CDR3 length: 14 amino acids. Germline V gene lookup returns CDR1 SGHTS and CDR2 YDEGEE. V lost 1 base to trimming and J lost 9 bases; unmatched junction nucleotides: 1.

This clone was counted only a few times. The chain joins TRBV11-2 to TRBJ2-1; 10 bases are shared with TRBD2. CDR3 length equals 14 residues. The germline V gene encodes CDR1 SGHAT and CDR2 FQNNGV. The ends lost 10 bases at V and 16 bases at J; junction bases unmatched: 19. CDR3: CATSPGLAPLRFFF. The CDR3, as DNA: TGTGCCACCTCTCCGGGACTAGCGCCCCTAAGGTTCTTCTTC.

J is TRBJ1-6 and V is TRBV5-8; TRBD1 matches at 8 bases. Trimming removed 4 bases from V and 9 bases from J; junction bases left unmatched: 9. The CDR3 length is 15 residues. Germline V gene data show CDR1 as SGHTS and CDR2 as YDEGEE. In DNA form, the CDR3 reads TGTGCCAGCAGCCCGGGACAGGCCGAGGGTTCACCCCTCCACTTT. It translates to CASSPGQAEGSPLHF.

This chain uses TRBV19 with TRBJ2-7, with a tentative D call TRBD1 (5 bases). This CDR3 comprises 12 residues. Between the trimmed V and J ends, which lost 2 bases and 6 bases, there was a span of 8 bases. CDR1 and CDR2 from the germline V gene are LNHDA and SQIVND (reference sequence). Written as DNA, the CDR3 is TGTGCCAGTAGTATACAGGGAACCGAGCAGTACTTC. It codes for CASSIQGTEQYF. Full variable domain (rest looked up from reference TRBV19 and TRBJ2-7): DGGITQSPKYLFRKEGQNVTLSCEQNLNHDAMYWYRQDPGQGLRLIYYSQIVNDFQKGDIAEGYSVSREKKESFPLTVTSAQKNPTAFYLCASSIQGTEQYFGPGTRLTVT.

In this sample, this clone turned up a few times. This chain joins TRBV6-6 and TRBJ1-4, with a weak D call TRBD1 (5 bases). Germline V CDR1 and CDR2: MNHNY, SVGAGI (reference sequence). V lost 10 bases, J lost 0 bases, and 15 bases lay in between. This CDR3 spans 15 amino acids. DNA of the CDR3: TGTGCCACCTCGTCCCAGGGTGCAACTAATGAAAAACTGTTTTTT. It specifies CATSSQGATNEKLFF.

The gene calls are TRBV7-2 and TRBJ1-2; possible D gene TRBD1, 6 bases. This CDR3 has 16 amino acids. Trimming took 5 bases from V and 0 from J, leaving 16 bases between them. Germline V CDR1 and CDR2: SGHTA, FQGNSA. As DNA, the CDR3 is TGTGCCAGCAGCCTCAAGGACAGACCAACTAACTATGGCTACACCTTC. The encoded protein is CASSLKDRPTNYGYTF.

The gene calls are TRBV5-6 and TRBJ2-2; a weak D match, TRBD2 (6 bases). V was trimmed by 2 bases and J by 2 bases, leaving 13 bases between them. The CDR3 contains 16 residues. The germline gives CDR1 SGHDT, CDR2 YYEEEE. CDR3 residues: CASSFGGVINTGELFF. CDR3 in DNA: TGTGCCAGCAGCTTTGGAGGGGTAATTAACACCGGGGAGCTGTTTTTT.

The chain uses TRBV12-5 and TRBJ1-5; D perhaps matches TRBD1 (5 bases). This CDR3 has 16 residues. Germline-derived CDR1 and CDR2 are LGHNT and FRNRAP. The V end lost 0 bases, the J end lost 8 bases, and 17 bases lay between the germline ends. The CDR3 nucleotides are TGTGCTAGTGGTTTGGTATTGGCAGGGTCTAAAAAGCCCCAGCATTTT. Translated, it gives CASGLVLAGSKKPQHF.

The chain employs TRBV29-1 and TRBJ1-2; D unclear. V was cut by 5 bases and J by 13 bases, with 17 bases left in between. The germline V gene encodes CDR1 SQVTM and CDR2 ANQGSEA. The CDR3 has 11 residues. This CDR3 is CSVMARRTLTF. In nucleotides, the CDR3 is TGCAGCGTTATGGCCCGTCGCACGCTCACCTTC.

This clone was seen more than once but under ten times. V usage is TRBV4-3 and J usage is TRBJ2-7; D unresolved. Germline V CDR1 and CDR2: LGHNA, YSLEER. Trimming stripped 0 bases from V and 4 bases from J, with 10 bases between. This CDR3 is built from 14 residues. CDR3 nucleotides: TGCGCCAGCAGCCAAGAACCAGGCAGGTACGAGCAGTACTTC. Its protein product is CASSQEPGRYEQYF.

This clone was observed once. V and J are TRBV7-9 and TRBJ1-5, with D perhaps TRBD1 (6 bases). Germline V gives CDR1 SEHNR, CDR2 FQNEAQ (reference sequence). V lost 5 bases and J 1 base, leaving 18 bases between the germline ends. CDR3 length: 17 residues. CDR3 protein: CASSLGTPSVSNQPQHF. As DNA, the CDR3 is TGTGCCAGCAGCCTAGGGACACCCTCCGTCAGCAATCAGCCCCAGCATTTT.

The CDR3 loop is CASSIGGPQREETQYF. The CDR3 DNA reads as TGTGCCAGCAGTATCGGGGGACCGCAACGAGAAGAGACCCAGTACTTC. The chain recombines TRBV25-1 with TRBJ2-5; possible D gene TRBD2, 6 bases. The CDR3 runs 16 residues. Trimming stripped 5 bases from V and 3 bases from J, with 19 bases between. The germline V gene encodes CDR1 MGHDK and CDR2 SYGVNS.

This clone turned up a few times. The CDR3 loop reads CASSQGQGVLSDTQYF. DNA of the CDR3: TGTGCCAGCAGCCAGGGACAGGGGGTGTTATCAGATACGCAGTATTTT. J is TRBJ2-3 and V is TRBV13; 11 positions agree with TRBD1. The CDR3 runs 16 residues. The germline V gene encodes CDR1 PRHDT and CDR2 FYEKMQ (reference sequence). The trim removed 5 bases at V and 4 bases at J, leaving 8 bases unmatched.

In the case of this clone: A read error may produce the germline difference seen at one junction end. This chain uses TRBV15 with TRBJ1-2; possible D gene TRBD1, 5 bases. Germline values: CDR1 LNHNV, CDR2 YYDKDF (reference sequence). The CDR3 length is 16 residues. The CDR3 DNA follows: TGTGCCACCAGCAGAGCGGGGGACGCAACGCCTTATGGCTACCCCTTC. It codes for CATSRAGDATPYGYPF.

Only one count was recorded for this clone. The V and J genes are TRBV6-5 and TRBJ2-7; 7 positions match TRBD1. The CDR3 is 16 residues long. Germline lookup yields CDR1 MNHEY and CDR2 SVGAGI. Trimming took 0 bases from V and 0 from J; bases not matched to a gene: 5. DNA for the CDR3: TGTGCCAGCAGTTACTCGAAGGACAGGCTCTCCTACGAGCAGTACTTC. Amino acid sequence: CASSYSKDRLSYEQYF.

This chain connects TRBV14 to TRBJ1-2; TRBD1 agrees at 8 bases. Germline trimming cut 1 base from V and 6 bases from J; bases unmatched to any gene: 7. The CDR3 spans 15 residues. The germline CDR1 and CDR2 sequences are SGHDN and FVKESK. CDR3 DNA: TGTGCCAGCAGCCAAGTAGCCAGGGGGCTTGATGGCTACACCTTC. Translation gives CASSQVARGLDGYTF.

Details on this clone: Mismatch with germline at one junction end may stem from a read error. V usage is TRBV13 and J usage is TRBJ1-1; 10 nucleotides agree with TRBD1. The CDR3 sequence is 16 residues long. Germline lookup yields CDR1 PRHDT and CDR2 FYEKMQ (reference sequence). In nucleotides, the CDR3 is TGTGCCAGCAGCCTAGGACAGGGGGACTTCGGCACTGAAGCTTTCTTT. Its protein product is CASSLGQGDFGTEAFF.

The chain links TRBV5-4 to TRBJ2-1; possible D gene TRBD2, 7 bases. Trimming removed 6 bases from V and 2 bases from J, with 18 bases in between. Germline V gene lookup returns CDR1 SGHNT and CDR2 YYREEE (reference sequence). The CDR3 has 16 amino acids. CDR3 loop: CASTVGSGGPYNEQFF. In DNA, the CDR3 is TGTGCCAGCACCGTGGGGTCGGGGGGCCCCTACAATGAGCAGTTCTTC.

The chain couples TRBV10-2 to TRBJ2-1; D is uncertain. The CDR3 is 12 amino acids. The germline V and J ends were trimmed by 2 bases and 4 bases, with 3 bases remaining between them. Germline-derived CDR1 and CDR2 are WSHSY and SAAADI. The CDR3 coding sequence is TGCGCCAGCAGTGAGACTTACAATGAGCAGTTCTTC. Encoded protein: CASSETYNEQFF.

This sequence joins TRBV10-3 and TRBJ1-6; D is perhaps TRBD1 (5 bases). The CDR3 is 16 amino acids. Germline CDR1 ENHRY, CDR2 SYGVKD. Trimming stripped 6 bases from V and 11 bases from J, with 23 bases between. Written as DNA, the CDR3 is TGTGCCATCAGACCCGGGGGAAGCCGAGAAACGACACCCCTCCACTTT. It codes for CAIRPGGSRETTPLHF.

This clone occurred once. V is TRBV19 and J is TRBJ2-7; maybe TRBD2 (6 bases). The germline V and J ends were trimmed by 8 bases and 3 bases, with 11 bases remaining between them. Germline-derived CDR1 and CDR2 are LNHDA and SQIVND (reference sequence). The CDR3 loop spans 12 amino acids. CDR3 protein: CASSEGSYEQYF. CDR3 coding DNA: TGTGCCAGTTCGGAGGGAAGCTACGAGCAGTACTTC.

In its sample, this clone was seen once. The rearrangement joins TRBV5-5 to TRBJ1-2; possibly TRBD1 for D (5 bases). CDR1 and CDR2 from the germline V gene are SGHKS and YYEKEE (reference sequence). This CDR3 is 14 amino acids long. V was cut by 2 bases and J by 6 bases, with 14 bases left in between. CDR3 region: CASSFPHRSDGYTF. CDR3 in DNA: TGTGCCAGCAGCTTCCCACACAGGTCTGATGGCTACACCTTC.

The chain has TRBV2 and TRBJ1-4; no clear D gene. This CDR3 region has 15 residues. Deletions cut 6 bases from V and 2 bases from J, with 13 bases between. Germline V gives CDR1 SNHLY, CDR2 FYNNEI. This chain's CDR3 is CASSTGTATNEKLFF. The CDR3 DNA reads as TGTGCCAGCAGCACGGGAACAGCTACTAATGAAAAACTGTTTTTT.

The rearrangement uses TRBV6-6 and TRBJ2-5; 9 nucleotides line up with TRBD1. TRBJ2-7 explains the end of the DNA better; the J call may be wrong. This CDR3 contains 15 residues. Germline V gene data show CDR1 as MNHNY and CDR2 as SVGAGI (reference sequence). CDR3 protein: CASSSPGQGLYEQYF. As DNA, the CDR3 is TGTGCCAGCAGTTCACCAGGACAGGGGCTTTACGAGCAGTACTTC.

This clone has just a few counts. The genes are TRBV10-1 and TRBJ1-1; possibly TRBD1 for D (5 bases). V shed 6 bases and J shed 8 bases, with 16 bases lying between them. Germline assignment: CDR1 WNHNN and CDR2 SYGVQD (reference sequence). The CDR3 spans 13 residues. The CDR3 region is CASRDPSRGEAFF. In DNA form, the CDR3 reads TGCGCCAGCAGGGATCCAAGTCGGGGGGAAGCTTTCTTT.

On this clone itself: The junction shows a germline mismatch at one end, possibly a read error. The chain joins TRBV28 to TRBJ1-6; the match to TRBD1 covers 7 bases. The CDR3 length is 17 residues. Germline lookup yields CDR1 MDHEN and CDR2 SYDVKM. The CDR3 region has the DNA TGTGCCAGCAGTTTCCCGGACAGGTCAATAAAGGATTCACCCCTCAACTTT. Its translation: CASSFPDRSIKDSPLNF.